In its sample, the clone carrying this TCR beta chain was seen a few times. Its antigen is unidentified. These data originate in a study of CD8+CD57+ T cells in acquired aplastic anemia. Findings and caveats of the study: Between patients and controls, CD8+ Simpson's diversity did not vary significantly.

CDR3 length equals 14 residues. The germline V gene has CDR1 SNHLY and CDR2 FYNNEI. V dropped 5 bases and J dropped 0 bases, with 5 bases sitting between them. Genomic DNA, serving as template, underwent TCR beta VDJ and CDR3 profiling. TCRdb called the reads again in MiXCR, with one record for every CDR3 protein. The sample consists of 210,000 or so distinct CDR3 sequences, under 55% of them appearing once. Patients selected for sequencing had displayed CD8+CD57+ cell expansion by flow cytometry. With no exception, the patients had severe acquired aplastic anemia. The J gene is TRBJ1-6, the V gene TRBV2; unclear D gene. Sequencing used sorted CD4+, CD8+, or CD8+CD57+ T cells (not recorded which) from PBMCs. The sequence came from a human donor with aplastic anemia. CDR3 nucleotide sequence: TGTGCCAGCAGTTTTAGCTCCTATAATTCACCCCTCCACTTT. Amino acid sequence: CASSFSSYNSPLHF.